These 22 T cell receptor beta chains share one sample of origin, sequenced in a study of blood T cell repertoires in COVID-19. Generated by immunoSEQ multiplex PCR, the TCRdb table keeps only in-frame clones and is missing some. The sample carries around 100,000 clones, just under 80% recorded once. Sequencing was carried out using peripheral blood. All receptors derive from a man between 65 and 85 years old with active or convalescent COVID-19.

This clone has more than one count but fewer than ten. V gene TRBV5-1 combines with J gene TRBJ2-1, with D hard to call. The germline V gene encodes CDR1 SGHRS and CDR2 YFSETQ. The CDR3 extends over 16 amino acids. V gave up 3 bases and J gave up 4 bases, with 17 bases separating them. The CDR3 loop is CASSSTLQDNYNEQFF. The DNA of the CDR3 is TGCGCCAGCAGCTCAACCCTCCAAGACAATTACAATGAGCAGTTCTTC.

This clone was detected only once. V usage is TRBV19 and J usage is TRBJ1-2, with 8 bases lining up with TRBD1. Germline V gene sequence: CDR1 LNHDA, CDR2 SQIVND (reference sequence). J was trimmed by 4 bases and V by 4 bases; bases with no gene match: 8. CDR3 size: 15 residues. The CDR3 region is CASSTTGQVVYGYTF. The DNA of the CDR3 is TGTGCCAGTAGTACAACGGGACAGGTAGTCTATGGCTACACCTTC.

Here the CDR3 DNA reads TGTGCCACCAGCAGGGGCTGGTACAGGGAAGGCGGCTACACCTTC. Translated: CATSRGWYREGGYTF. The rearrangement links TRBV15 to TRBJ1-2, with D tentatively TRBD1 (6 bases). Germline CDR1 is LNHNV and CDR2 is YYDKDF (reference sequence). Trimming shortened V by 3 bases and J by 8 bases, and 19 bases separated the two germline ends. The CDR3 runs 15 residues.

This clone was counted once. The gene calls are TRBV19 and TRBJ1-1; possible D gene TRBD1, 6 bases. This CDR3 has 15 amino acids. CDR1 and CDR2 (germline): LNHDA, SQIVND (reference sequence). V was clipped by 5 bases and J by 0 bases, with 13 bases between them. The CDR3 spells CASSPTQGLNTEAFF. DNA for the CDR3: TGTGCCAGTAGTCCTACACAGGGCCTGAACACTGAAGCTTTCTTT.

The gene calls are TRBV15 and TRBJ2-2; weak D call: TRBD1 (6 bases). CDR3 length: 14 amino acids. Per germline, CDR1 LNHNV and CDR2 YYDKDF (reference sequence). The V end lost 3 bases, the J end lost 3 bases, and 8 bases lay between the germline ends. CDR3 DNA sequence: TGTGCCACCAGCAGCCGGACAGACACCGGGGAGCTGTTTTTT. This sequence encodes CATSSRTDTGELFF.

The rearrangement uses TRBV19 and TRBJ2-3; 13 bases align to TRBD2. In germline, CDR1 is LNHDA, CDR2 SQIVND (reference sequence). The CDR3 loop spans 20 amino acids. J lost 8 bases, V lost 10 bases, and 27 bases had no gene match. The CDR3 here is CATNGWRSGLGTSGMVTQYF. CDR3 in DNA: TGTGCCACCAATGGATGGAGGAGCGGCCTCGGGACTAGCGGGATGGTTACGCAGTATTTT.

The V and J genes are TRBV5-1 and TRBJ2-7, with D perhaps TRBD2 (6 bases). CDR3 length: 14 residues. From germline, CDR1 is SGHRS and CDR2 YFSETQ. Trimming left V 0 bases short and J 2 bases short, with 9 bases between. CDR3 nucleotide sequence: TGCGCCAGCAGCTTGGGACTAGTACCCTACGAGCAGTACTTC. Its protein product is CASSLGLVPYEQYF. Based on the CDR3 plus reference TRBV5-1 and TRBJ2-7, the full variable domain is KAGVTQTPRYLIKTRGQQVTLSCSPISGHRSVSWYQQTPGQGLQFLFEYFSETQRNKGNFPGRFSGRQFSNSRSEMNVSTLELGDSALYLCASSLGLVPYEQYFGPGTRLTVT.

The rearrangement joins TRBV27 to TRBJ2-7, with 8 positions matching TRBD1. The CDR3 runs 15 residues. After removal of 5 bases from V and 0 bases from J, the junction contained 6 bases not matched to a gene. Germline assignment: CDR1 MNHEY and CDR2 SMNVEV (reference sequence). The CDR3 region has the DNA TGTGCCAGCAGTATTTCCAGGGGGCTCTCCTACGAGCAGTACTTC. The encoded protein is CASSISRGLSYEQYF.

In this sample, this clone turned up once. The chain combines TRBV29-1 with TRBJ1-4; 7 nucleotides line up with TRBD1. Germline V gene data show CDR1 as SQVTM and CDR2 as ANQGSEA. The CDR3 extends over 12 amino acids. The ends lost 5 bases at V and 11 bases at J; junction bases unmatched: 8. The CDR3, as DNA: TGCAGCGTTTGGACAGGCAGCGGGAAACTGTTTTTT. Translated: CSVWTGSGKLFF.

The CDR3 sequence: CASSYMGLGVETQYF. CDR3 DNA sequence: TGTGCCAGCAGTTACATGGGTCTAGGGGTAGAGACCCAGTACTTC. The V call is TRBV6-2 or TRBV6-3, the J call TRBJ2-5; tentative D call: TRBD1 (5 bases). V was shortened by 2 bases and J by 4 bases, with 14 bases between the two germline ends. This CDR3 comprises 15 residues. Looked up from germline, CDR1 is MNHEY and CDR2 is SVGEGT.

This sequence joins TRBV4-3 and TRBJ2-1; 7 bases are shared with TRBD2. Germline CDR1 LGHNA, CDR2 YSLEER. With V trimmed by 1 base and J by 0 bases, 6 bases remained unmatched. This CDR3 contains 17 residues. The CDR3 DNA follows: TGCGCCAGCAGCCAAGGTACTAGCGTAAGCTCCTACAATGAGCAGTTCTTC. Its protein product is CASSQGTSVSSYNEQFF.

The V gene is TRBV7-2, the J gene TRBJ1-5; TRBD1 matches 7 bases. Germline-derived CDR1 and CDR2 are SGHTA and FQGNSA. V lost 5 bases and J lost 3; bases outside the gene matches: 10. The CDR3 consists of 16 residues. In nucleotides, the CDR3 is TGTGCCAGCAGCCCCCAACAGGGGCGGAACAATCAGCCCCAGCATTTT. Protein sequence: CASSPQQGRNNQPQHF.

The chain links TRBV25-1 to TRBJ2-5; TRBD2 aligns across 7 bases. The germline V gene encodes CDR1 MGHDK and CDR2 SYGVNS. V was pared by 3 bases and J by 0 bases, with 4 bases of the junction left unmatched. The CDR3 covers 15 residues. In DNA, the CDR3 is TGTGCCAGCAGTGATCCTAGCGGATACCAAGAGACCCAGTACTTC. This encodes CASSDPSGYQETQYF.

This clone was observed a handful of times. V usage is TRBV6-2 or TRBV6-3 and J usage is TRBJ2-7, with TRBD2 matching over 10 bases. After removal of 6 bases from V and 5 bases from J, the junction contained 7 bases not matched to a gene. This CDR3 is 14 amino acids long. CDR1 MNHEY and CDR2 SVGEGT come from the germline V gene. CDR3 protein: CASSQKREGDEQYF. CDR3 bases: TGTGCCAGCAGCCAAAAGCGGGAGGGGGACGAGCAGTACTTC.

J is TRBJ2-3 and V is TRBV15, with 7 bases matching TRBD1. The CDR3 runs to 16 residues. V shed 0 bases, J shed 6 bases, and the junction held 9 bases outside the gene matches. Germline-derived CDR1 and CDR2 are LNHNV and YYDKDF (reference sequence). In nucleotides, the CDR3 is TGTGCCACCAGCAGAGATTTAGAGGGGGCAGGGGATACGCAGTATTTT. This gives the protein CATSRDLEGAGDTQYF.

The rearrangement links TRBV20-1 to TRBJ1-6; D is perhaps TRBD1 (5 bases). The V gene's germline CDR1 is DFQATT and CDR2 SNEGSKA (reference sequence). The CDR3 has 13 amino acids. Trimming left V 3 bases short and J 7 bases short, with 10 bases between. The DNA of the CDR3 is TGCAGTGCTAGTACAGGCTCCAATTCACCCCTCCACTTT. Residues: CSASTGSNSPLHF.

The V and J genes are TRBV7-9 and TRBJ2-1, with TRBD2 as a possible D gene (6 bases). Germline CDR1 and CDR2: SEHNR and FQNEAQ (reference sequence). The CDR3 length is 17 residues. Trimming removed 4 bases from V and 7 bases from J, with 23 bases in between. DNA of the CDR3: TGTGCCAGCAGCTCGACCCGGGGGACCCTAATGGGAAATGAGCAGTTCTTC. Encoded protein: CASSSTRGTLMGNEQFF.

The table lists this clone with a few counts. The V gene is TRBV7-2, the J gene TRBJ1-4; D unresolved. The CDR3 length is 17 residues. Looked up from germline, CDR1 is SGHTA and CDR2 is FQGNSA. V was pared by 2 bases and J by 8 bases, with 21 bases between. This chain's CDR3 is CASSLRGHTGWGEKLFF. CDR3 nucleotide sequence: TGTGCCAGCAGCTTAAGAGGTCATACGGGGTGGGGAGAAAAACTGTTTTTT. The entire variable domain, with the rest obtained from reference TRBV7-2 and TRBJ1-4, is as follows: GAGVSQSPSNKVTEKGKDVELRCDPISGHTALYWYRQSLGQGLEFLIYFQGNSAPDKSGLPSDRFSAERTGGSVSTLTIQRTQQEDSAVYLCASSLRGHTGWGEKLFFGSGTQLSVL.

This sequence joins TRBV27 and TRBJ2-5; 8 nucleotides line up with TRBD1. This CDR3 is 16 amino acids long. The V segment lost 5 bases and the J segment 5 bases; nucleotides outside the gene matches: 13. The germline V gene has CDR1 MNHEY and CDR2 SMNVEV (reference sequence). CDR3 DNA: TGTGCCAGCAGTGACCGGGCAGGGGGCTGGGGTGAGACCCAGTACTTC. Translating it yields CASSDRAGGWGETQYF.

The chain is built from TRBV27 and TRBJ2-3; 13 bases align to TRBD2. Per germline, CDR1 MNHEY and CDR2 SMNVEV (reference sequence). This CDR3 region has 14 residues. With V trimmed by 4 bases and J by 12 bases, 7 bases remained unmatched. CDR3 sequence (DNA): TGTGCCAGCAGTTCCGGACTAGCGGGGGCCCCCCAGTATTTT. This codes for CASSSGLAGAPQYF.

The CDR3 protein is CASSEVGDRQPQHF. CDR3 bases: TGTGCCAGCAGTGAAGTGGGGGACAGACAGCCCCAGCATTTT. V usage is TRBV2 and J usage is TRBJ1-5; TRBD1 aligns across 7 bases. This CDR3 spans 14 amino acids. V shed 1 base and J 7 bases; nucleotides not matched to a gene: 4. The germline V gene encodes CDR1 SNHLY and CDR2 FYNNEI.

The chain has TRBV30 and TRBJ1-2; 7 nucleotides match TRBD1. This CDR3 is built from 13 residues. The V gene's germline CDR1 is GTSNPN and CDR2 SVGIG (reference sequence). J was trimmed by 0 bases and V by 7 bases; bases with no gene match: 5. The CDR3 is CAFPDRANYGYTF. The CDR3 DNA is TGTGCCTTCCCTGACAGGGCTAACTATGGCTACACCTTC.